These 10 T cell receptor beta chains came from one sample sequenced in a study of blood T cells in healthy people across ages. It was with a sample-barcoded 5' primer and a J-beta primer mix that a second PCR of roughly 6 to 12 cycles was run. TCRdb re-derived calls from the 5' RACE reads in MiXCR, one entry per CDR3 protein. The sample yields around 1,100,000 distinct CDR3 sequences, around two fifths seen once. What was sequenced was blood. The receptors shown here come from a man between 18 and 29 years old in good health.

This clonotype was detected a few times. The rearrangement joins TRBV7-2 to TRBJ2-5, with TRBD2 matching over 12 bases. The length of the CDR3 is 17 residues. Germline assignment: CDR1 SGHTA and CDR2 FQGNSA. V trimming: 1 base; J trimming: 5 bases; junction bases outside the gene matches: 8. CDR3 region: CASSLVSLAGGYETQYF. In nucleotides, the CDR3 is TGTGCCAGCAGCTTAGTGTCACTAGCGGGGGGCTATGAGACCCAGTACTTC.

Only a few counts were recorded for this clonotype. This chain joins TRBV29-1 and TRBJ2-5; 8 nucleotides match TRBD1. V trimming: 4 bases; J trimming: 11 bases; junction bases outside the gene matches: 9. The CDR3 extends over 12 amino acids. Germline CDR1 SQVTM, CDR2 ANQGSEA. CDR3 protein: CSVGTDRDEQYF. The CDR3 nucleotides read TGCAGCGTTGGGACGGACAGGGATGAGCAGTACTTC.

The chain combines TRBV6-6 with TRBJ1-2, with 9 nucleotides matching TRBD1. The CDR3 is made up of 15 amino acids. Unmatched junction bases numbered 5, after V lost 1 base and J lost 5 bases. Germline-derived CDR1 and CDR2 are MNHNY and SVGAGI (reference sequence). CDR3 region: CASSYFPGQGYGYTF. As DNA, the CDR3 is TGTGCCAGCAGTTACTTCCCGGGACAGGGTTATGGCTACACCTTC.

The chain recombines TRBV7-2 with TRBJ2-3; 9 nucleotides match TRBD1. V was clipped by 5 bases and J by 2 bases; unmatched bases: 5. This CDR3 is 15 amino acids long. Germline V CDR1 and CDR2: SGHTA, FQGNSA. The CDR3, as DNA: TGTGCCAGCAGCCTCCGGGACAGGGACACAGATACGCAGTATTTT. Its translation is CASSLRDRDTDTQYF.

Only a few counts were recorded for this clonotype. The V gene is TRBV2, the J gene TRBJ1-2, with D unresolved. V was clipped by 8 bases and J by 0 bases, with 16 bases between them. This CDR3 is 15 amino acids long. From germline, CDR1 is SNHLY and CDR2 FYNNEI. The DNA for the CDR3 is TGTGCCAGCCGCTTCGTCTGGGTATCTAACTATGGCTACACCTTC. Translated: CASRFVWVSNYGYTF.

CDR3 sequence: CSAWGDRSITDGYTF. The CDR3 DNA follows: TGCAGCGCCTGGGGGGACAGGAGTATTACGGATGGCTACACCTTC. The chain links TRBV20-1 to TRBJ1-2; TRBD1 aligns across 8 bases. CDR1 is DFQATT, CDR2 SNEGSKA, per germline (reference sequence). CDR3 length: 15 amino acids.

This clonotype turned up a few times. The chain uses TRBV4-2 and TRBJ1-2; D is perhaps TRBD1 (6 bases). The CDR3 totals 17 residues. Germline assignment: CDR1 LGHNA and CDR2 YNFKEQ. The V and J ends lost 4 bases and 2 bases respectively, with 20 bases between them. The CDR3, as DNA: TGTGCCAGCAGCCGGTCAAGGGGGGGGCTCGGAAACTATGGCTACACCTTC. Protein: CASSRSRGGLGNYGYTF.

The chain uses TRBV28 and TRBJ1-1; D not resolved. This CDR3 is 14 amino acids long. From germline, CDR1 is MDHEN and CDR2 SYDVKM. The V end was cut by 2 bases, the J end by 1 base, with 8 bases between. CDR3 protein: CASSLISGNTEAFF. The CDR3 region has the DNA TGTGCCAGCAGTTTAATTTCAGGGAACACTGAAGCTTTCTTT.

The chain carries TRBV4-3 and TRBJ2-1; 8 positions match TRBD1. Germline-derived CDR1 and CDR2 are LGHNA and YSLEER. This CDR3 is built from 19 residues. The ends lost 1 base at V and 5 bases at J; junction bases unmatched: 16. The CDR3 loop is CASSQARGLRTGPDNEQFF. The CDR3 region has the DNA TGCGCCAGCAGCCAAGCGAGGGGCTTGAGGACAGGGCCTGACAATGAGCAGTTCTTC.

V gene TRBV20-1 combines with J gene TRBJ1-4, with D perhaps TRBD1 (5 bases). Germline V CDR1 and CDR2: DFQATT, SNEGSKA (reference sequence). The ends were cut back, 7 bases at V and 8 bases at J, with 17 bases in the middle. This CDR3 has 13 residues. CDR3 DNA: TGCAGTGGAACAAGGGGAACGGAGGAAAAACTGTTTTTT. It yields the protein CSGTRGTEEKLFF.